The text below deals with one TCR beta chain. Antigen specificity is unknown. This CDR3 comprises 14 residues. CDR1 is MNHEY and CDR2 is SMNVEV in the germline V gene (reference sequence). V was pared by 5 bases and J by 1 base, with 8 bases between. PCR used 60 Vbeta primers and 13 Jbeta primers. Sequencing used immunoSEQ multiplex PCR; TCRdb keeps in-frame clones, though not all of them. The sample data list approximately 77,000 clones. Healthy bone marrow donors made up the donor group. The sample is drawn from a study of cytomegalovirus exposure and HLA in healthy donors. Whole-study results and caveats: Among TCR beta chains of equal frequency, HLA-associated ones were more clonally expanded in a later analysis. HLA alleles were associated with 18,000 or so TCR beta sequences in a later analysis at 0.05 false discovery rate.

The sequence derives from a man aged 25-45 years in good health and CMV-seronegative. Sequencing was carried out using PBMCs. The J gene is TRBJ2-2, the V gene TRBV27, with a tentative D call TRBD2 (5 bases). The CDR3 DNA reads TGTGCCAGCAGTCAGGCGGGGAACACCGGGGAGCTGTTTTTT. As protein: CASSQAGNTGELFF.